Detailed here is one TCR beta chain. Sequencing used immunoSEQ v3. Each library reached some 2 million read pairs, or 5-6 million at deep level. The method was immunoSEQ multiplex PCR; TCRdb's version includes in-frame clones alone and lacks a portion of them. The table includes nearly 15,000 clones, roughly 82% detected once. This entry is derived from a study of TIL therapy for anti-PD-1-resistant metastatic lung cancer. In the study overall: Patients had a median age of around 54 years (range about 35-80).

Germline V gives CDR1 MNHEY, CDR2 SMNVEV (reference sequence). Trimming shortened V by 5 bases and J by 0 bases, and 2 bases separated the two germline ends. This CDR3 contains 12 residues. Indicated time point: pre-treatment sample, taken before nivolumab and TIL therapy. The receptor comes from a person aged 30 to 80 with non-small cell lung cancer. The genes are TRBV27 and TRBJ2-1; no clear D gene. The source was blood, collected at baseline. The CDR3 DNA is TGTGCCAGCAGTCTCTCCTACAATGAGCAGTTCTTC. Its translation is CASSLSYNEQFF.